This T cell receptor beta chain was sequenced in a study of T-cell reconstitution after alpha-beta-depleted transplantation in children. With respect to this clonotype: Its antigen is as yet unknown.

The ends were cut back, 5 bases at V and 10 bases at J, with 12 bases in the middle. The CDR3 is 12 amino acids. The germline gives CDR1 DFQATT, CDR2 SNEGSKA (reference sequence). TCRbeta library preparation incorporated unique molecular identifiers. TCRdb passed the PCR reads through MiXCR, listing each CDR3 protein once. The table lists around 270,000 distinct CDR3 sequences, 6% to 10% of them singletons, with approximately 9.1% in the top ten. Notes on the study in general: From newly produced T cells came most of the T-cell counts and diversity one year after transplant.

The TCR originated in a female patient between 2 and 10 years old who had a stem cell transplant for Fanconi anemia, so the T cells may come from the graft donor. The sequencing used peripheral blood, collected 360 days after TCRalphabeta/CD19-depleted stem cell transplant. The V call is TRBV20-1, the J call TRBJ1-6, with a possible D match to TRBD1 (6 bases). The CDR3 nucleotides read TGCAGTGCTGAGGGGGGAGAGTCACCCCTCCACTTT. Translation gives CSAEGGESPLHF.